Listed here are 15 T cell receptor beta chains from one sample, sequenced in a study of blood T cell repertoires in COVID-19. Sequencing was performed with immunoSEQ multiplex PCR; in TCRdb, only in-frame clones are kept and a portion is missing. The sample holds roughly 230,000 clones, about 85% seen once. The sequenced sample consisted of peripheral blood. Every receptor here comes from a man aged 40-50 years with acute or convalescent COVID-19.

The J gene is TRBJ1-3, the V gene TRBV18; D is uncertain. V was trimmed by 6 bases and J by 2 bases, leaving 11 bases between them. CDR3 size: 14 residues. Germline CDR1 is KGHSH and CDR2 is LQKENI. The CDR3 reads CASSSAGTGNTIYF. CDR3 bases: TGTGCCAGCTCTTCAGCAGGCACTGGAAACACCATATATTTT. The entire variable domain, with the rest obtained from reference TRBV18 and TRBJ1-3, is as follows: NAGVMQNPRHLVRRRGQEARLRCSPMKGHSHVYWYRQLPEEGLKFMVYLQKENIIDESGMPKERFSAEFPKEGPSILRIQQVVRGDSAAYFCASSSAGTGNTIYFGEGSWLTVV.

The rearrangement uses TRBV11-2 and TRBJ1-1; D remains unclear. V lost 1 base and J lost 0, with 6 bases in between. CDR3 length: 14 residues. Germline V gives CDR1 SGHAT, CDR2 FQNNGV. The CDR3 loop reads CASSLVNLNTEAFF. The CDR3 nucleotides read TGTGCCAGCAGCTTAGTCAATTTGAACACTGAAGCTTTCTTT.

This clone was counted once. As DNA, the CDR3 is TGTGCCAGCAGTTTTGGACAGGGCCAAGAGACCCAGTACTTC. Its translation is CASSFGQGQETQYF. The chain uses TRBV5-4 and TRBJ2-5; TRBD1 agrees at 8 bases. V was clipped by 5 bases and J by 1 base; unmatched bases: 4. Germline CDR1 SGHNT, CDR2 YYREEE (reference sequence). There are 14 residues in the CDR3.

This rearrangement joins TRBV7-3 to TRBJ1-1; D is uncertain. This CDR3 is 13 amino acids long. Germline values: CDR1 SGHTA, CDR2 FQGTGA. Trimming left V 3 bases short and J 3 bases short, with 8 bases between. The CDR3 loop is CASSFRQDTEAFF. CDR3 DNA: TGTGCCAGCAGCTTCCGGCAGGACACTGAAGCTTTCTTT.

This clone was seen just once. The chain employs TRBV7-3 and TRBJ2-5; TRBD2 aligns across 7 bases. CDR1 is SGHTA and CDR2 is FQGTGA in the germline V gene. CDR3 length: 13 residues. V gave up 5 bases and J gave up 5 bases; unmatched junction bases: 5. CDR3 bases: TGTGCCAGCAGCACCTCAGCGGGGGAGACCCAGTACTTC. This gives the protein CASSTSAGETQYF.

The chain carries TRBV28 and TRBJ2-1; 10 bases are a match to TRBD2. From germline, CDR1 is MDHEN and CDR2 SYDVKM. Losses at the gene ends were 3 bases for V and 4 bases for J; bases not matched to a gene: 6. This CDR3 has 16 residues. CDR3 region: CASSLTSGRGYNEQFF. DNA of the CDR3: TGTGCCAGCAGTTTGACTAGCGGGCGTGGGTACAATGAGCAGTTCTTC.

This chain uses TRBV5-6 with TRBJ1-3; D remains ambiguous. The CDR3 sequence is 14 residues long. Trimming removed 4 bases from V and 4 bases from J, with 12 bases in between. Germline CDR1 and CDR2: SGHDT and YYEEEE. The CDR3 sequence: CASSLQRIGNTIYF. The CDR3 nucleotides are TGTGCCAGCAGCCTCCAGAGGATAGGAAACACCATATATTTT.

CDR3 amino acids: CASSQGRGFPDTQYF. CDR3 nucleotide sequence: TGCGCCAGCAGCCAAGGGCGGGGTTTCCCAGATACGCAGTATTTT. The rearrangement uses TRBV4-1 and TRBJ2-3, with a weak D call TRBD2 (6 bases). V was clipped by 1 base and J by 4 bases, with 12 bases between them. The CDR3 totals 15 residues. Germline-derived CDR1 and CDR2 are MGHRA and YSYEKL.

The count of this clone is one. The V and J genes are TRBV18 and TRBJ2-7, with a weak D call TRBD1 (5 bases). This CDR3 is built from 15 residues. Germline values: CDR1 KGHSH, CDR2 LQKENI. Trimming stripped 3 bases from V and 7 bases from J, with 19 bases between. The CDR3: CASSPDLVGDGEQYF. In DNA form, the CDR3 reads TGTGCCAGCTCACCCGATTTAGTAGGGGATGGGGAGCAGTACTTC. Drawing the rest from reference TRBV18 and TRBJ2-7, the complete variable domain is NAGVMQNPRHLVRRRGQEARLRCSPMKGHSHVYWYRQLPEEGLKFMVYLQKENIIDESGMPKERFSAEFPKEGPSILRIQQVVRGDSAAYFCASSPDLVGDGEQYFGPGTRLTVT.

The gene calls are TRBV20-1 and TRBJ2-7; 11 positions agree with TRBD1. CDR1 is DFQATT, CDR2 SNEGSKA, per germline (reference sequence). Trimming at V came to 3 bases and at J to 3 bases, leaving 4 bases not matched to a gene. The CDR3 is 14 amino acids. The CDR3 DNA is TGCAGTGCTAGTGGGACAGGGGGTATCTACGAGCAGTACTTC. It specifies CSASGTGGIYEQYF.

The chain employs TRBV7-8 and TRBJ1-1, with D uncertain. V lost 2 bases and J lost 4, with 14 bases in between. Germline V gene sequence: CDR1 SGHVS, CDR2 FQNEAQ. This CDR3 contains 15 residues. CDR3 in DNA: TGTGCCAGCAGCTTAAACGGGGTTCCGGGCACTGAAGCTTTCTTT. Translated, it gives CASSLNGVPGTEAFF.

This chain connects TRBV6-5 to TRBJ2-7; no firm D call. Germline V gene sequence: CDR1 MNHEY, CDR2 SVGAGI. Trimming removed 7 bases from V and 2 bases from J, with 12 bases in between. The CDR3 contains 13 residues. The chain's CDR3 is CASTREIPYEQYF. DNA for the CDR3: TGTGCCAGCACGAGAGAAATTCCCTACGAGCAGTACTTC.

The rearrangement links TRBV28 to TRBJ1-2; D perhaps matches TRBD1 (6 bases). Germline values: CDR1 MDHEN, CDR2 SYDVKM. Deletions cut 7 bases from V and 2 bases from J, with 8 bases between. The CDR3 has 12 amino acids. The CDR3 DNA is TGTGCCAGCACCACAGGGAACTATGGCTACACCTTC. Encoded protein: CASTTGNYGYTF.

The chain has TRBV11-1 and TRBJ1-2, with no clear D. The CDR3 runs 13 residues. Trimming shortened V by 5 bases and J by 8 bases, and 15 bases separated the two germline ends. Germline V gives CDR1 SGHAT, CDR2 FQDESV (reference sequence). The CDR3 region is CASSPWTGGGYTF. The CDR3 coding sequence is TGTGCCAGCAGCCCGTGGACGGGCGGGGGCTACACCTTC.

This chain uses TRBV6-5 with TRBJ1-1; D is unclear. Germline CDR1 is MNHEY and CDR2 is SVGAGI. Trimming stripped 5 bases from V and 11 bases from J, with 12 bases between. The CDR3 is made up of 11 amino acids. The CDR3 loop is CASSTTGEAFF. The CDR3 nucleotides read TGTGCCAGCAGTACAACCGGGGAGGCTTTCTTT.